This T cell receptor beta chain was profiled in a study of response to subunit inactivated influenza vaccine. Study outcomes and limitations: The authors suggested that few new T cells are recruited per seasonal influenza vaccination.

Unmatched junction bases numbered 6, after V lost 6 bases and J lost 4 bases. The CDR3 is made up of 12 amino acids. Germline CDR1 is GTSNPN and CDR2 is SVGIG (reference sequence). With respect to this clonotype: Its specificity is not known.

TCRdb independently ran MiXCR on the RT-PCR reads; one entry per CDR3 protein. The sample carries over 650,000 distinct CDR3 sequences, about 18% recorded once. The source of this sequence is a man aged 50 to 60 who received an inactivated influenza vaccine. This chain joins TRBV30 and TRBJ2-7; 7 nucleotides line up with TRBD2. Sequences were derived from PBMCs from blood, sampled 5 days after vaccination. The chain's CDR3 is CACRGVSYEQYF. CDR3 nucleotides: TGTGCCTGTCGGGGGGTCTCATACGAGCAGTACTTC.